Included here is one T cell receptor (beta chain) sequence, with context. Its antigen is currently not known. No per-base quality is available; no much larger clone lies one base away. This record belongs to a study of technical replicates of blood from a few donors (dated by TCRdb to about 2017). Spanning cysteine to phenylalanine, the CDR3 consists of 12 amino acids. CDR3 DNA only is kept here, 36 bases in frame from base 1. Libraries were prepared through the immunoSEQ multiplex PCR assay. What TCRdb holds here is the immuneACCESS table cut down to in-frame rearrangements. Part of the clones is not present; checked against another copy, under half of the missing clones reflect an unresolved V gene, and the others are unexplained. In all, the sample holds some 77,000 clones, and roughly 91% of those were seen once. The top ten constitute about 0.4% of the sample.

Sample: T cells isolated from PBMCs. The sequence came from a human donor in good health. The V and J segments used are TRBV21-1 and TRBJ1-3. TRBV21-1 counts as a pseudogene. The nucleotide sequence reads as follows: TGTGCCAGCAGCAAACTTGGAAACACCATATATTTT. Its coded protein is CASSKLGNTIYF.